The clone carrying this T cell receptor (beta chain) was observed a handful of times. Its antigen is unidentified. This sample stems from a study of T-cell memory formation after mild COVID-19. Study summary: Largely donor-specific sequence clusters came from two donors.

Study-level results: Shrinking CD4+ clones resided mostly in CM and EM, and CD8+ ones in EMRA. Pre-infection memory carried some responding clones, suggesting that cross-reactive memory joined.

The germline V gene encodes CDR1 LGHDT and CDR2 YNNKEL (reference sequence). The CDR3 is made up of 13 amino acids. Trimming pared 5 bases from V and 8 bases from J, leaving 15 bases between. TCRdb passed the 5' RACE reads through MiXCR, listing each CDR3 protein once. Seen here are under 250,000 distinct CDR3 sequences, approximately 15% observed once, and the top ten hold 2.1%. This clonotype was sampled from an adult woman who had mild COVID-19 (a few samples of this study predate the infection). Cell type and time point are not known. Sequenced: PBMCs or a T cell subset sorted from them (not recorded which). V usage is TRBV3-1 and J usage is TRBJ1-1; D not certain. The DNA of the CDR3 is TGTGCCAGCAGCTACACGGAACTCGGGGAAGCTTTCTTT. Translation gives CASSYTELGEAFF.